A single sample gave rise to the 22 T cell receptor beta chains below, sequenced in a study of blood T cell repertoires in COVID-19. Using immunoSEQ multiplex PCR, the repertoire was profiled, and TCRdb retains in-frame clones only, with some absent. The sample has about 250,000 clones; 83% are singletons. Sequences were obtained from PBMCs or T cells enriched from blood (not recorded which). These receptors were obtained from a woman aged 40 to 49 who had been exposed to COVID-19.

There are a few counts of this clone. The chain employs TRBV9 and TRBJ1-5; D unclear. Between the trimmed V and J ends, which lost 1 base and 4 bases, there was a span of 6 bases. From germline, CDR1 is SGDLS and CDR2 YYNGEE. The CDR3 extends over 13 amino acids. CDR3 DNA sequence: TGTGCCAGCAGCGTAACGGGGAATCAGCCCCAGCATTTT. Its translation: CASSVTGNQPQHF.

V is TRBV5-4 and J is TRBJ1-2, with TRBD1 identical over 7 bases. CDR3 length: 13 residues. Trimming cost V 4 bases and J 10 bases; bases outside gene matches: 10. Germline loops: CDR1 SGHNT, CDR2 YYREEE (reference sequence). CDR3 sequence (DNA): TGTGCCAGCAGCGTACGGGACAGTCTCGTCTACACCTTC. Protein: CASSVRDSLVYTF.

About this clone: Just one base apart from a much larger clone, this may be a read error. The chain recombines TRBV3-1 (or the pseudogene TRBV3-2) with TRBJ2-3; 8 bases map to TRBD2. Germline assignment: CDR1 LGHDT and CDR2 YNNKEL (reference sequence). This CDR3 is built from 14 residues. V lost 3 bases to trimming and J lost 1 base; unmatched junction nucleotides: 0. CDR3 sequence (DNA): TGTGCCAGCAGCCACGGGGGGGGCACAGATACGCAGTATTTT. Protein: CASSHGGGTDTQYF.

The chain employs TRBV6-2 or TRBV6-3 and TRBJ2-7, with TRBD1 identical over 11 bases. The germline V gene encodes CDR1 MNHEY and CDR2 SVGEGT. V lost 4 bases to trimming and J lost 1 base; unmatched junction nucleotides: 3. The CDR3 totals 15 residues. CDR3 sequence (DNA): TGTGCCAGCAGTTGGACAGGGGGCGCTTCCTACGAGCAGTACTTC. Protein sequence: CASSWTGGASYEQYF.

This chain uses TRBV6-2 or TRBV6-3 with TRBJ2-5, with D possibly being TRBD2 (6 bases). Germline V gene sequence: CDR1 MNHEY, CDR2 SVGEGT. This CDR3 has 13 amino acids. The V gene lost 8 bases and the J gene lost 4 bases, with 14 bases spanning the gap. The CDR3 here is CASCLAGRETQYF. As DNA, the CDR3 is TGTGCCAGCTGTTTGGCGGGGCGAGAGACCCAGTACTTC.

This clone was found once. The genes are TRBV3-1 (or the pseudogene TRBV3-2) and TRBJ1-3, with 9 bases lining up with TRBD1. Germline lookup yields CDR1 LGHDT and CDR2 YNNKEL (reference sequence). V gave up 3 bases and J gave up 3 bases; unmatched junction bases: 9. The CDR3 loop spans 17 amino acids. CDR3: CASSQGYRGQVGNTIYF. The CDR3 DNA reads as TGTGCCAGCAGCCAGGGATACAGGGGGCAAGTTGGAAACACCATATATTTT.

This chain links TRBV2 with TRBJ2-4; a weak D match, TRBD2 (7 bases). Germline CDR1 is SNHLY and CDR2 is FYNNEI. The CDR3 covers 16 residues. Trimming stripped 4 bases from V and 0 bases from J, with 13 bases between. The CDR3 loop reads CASSGEGGLAKNIQYF. CDR3 in DNA: TGTGCCAGCAGTGGTGAGGGGGGGTTAGCCAAAAACATTCAGTACTTC. Based on the CDR3 plus reference TRBV2 and TRBJ2-4, the full variable domain is EPEVTQTPSHQVTQMGQEVILRCVPISNHLYFYWYRQILGQKVEFLVSFYNNEISEKSEIFDDQFSVERPDGSNFTLKIRSTKLEDSAMYFCASSGEGGLAKNIQYFGAGTRLSVL.

The chain is built from TRBV15 and TRBJ2-1, with TRBD2 as a possible D gene (5 bases). Between the trimmed V and J ends, which lost 0 bases and 9 bases, there was a span of 12 bases. The length of the CDR3 is 14 residues. The germline V gene has CDR1 LNHNV and CDR2 YYDKDF (reference sequence). DNA for the CDR3: TGTGCCACCAGCAGAGATCGTCCGGGGATTGAGCAGTTCTTC. Protein product: CATSRDRPGIEQFF.

The genes are TRBV7-3 and TRBJ1-3, with TRBD1 as a possible D gene (5 bases). This CDR3 has 14 residues. Trimming left V 0 bases short and J 2 bases short, with 5 bases between. Germline CDR1 reads SGHTA; CDR2 reads FQGTGA. The CDR3 DNA reads as TGTGCCAGCAGCTTAACAGGGGCTGGAAACACCATATATTTT. It translates to CASSLTGAGNTIYF.

V usage is TRBV28 and J usage is TRBJ2-7; D perhaps matches TRBD1 (6 bases). Germline CDR1 and CDR2: MDHEN and SYDVKM. The CDR3 consists of 14 residues. Between the trimmed V and J ends, which lost 1 base and 4 bases, there was a span of 11 bases. The CDR3 protein is CASSLSGVDYEQYF. The CDR3 nucleotides are TGTGCCAGCAGTTTATCAGGGGTGGATTACGAGCAGTACTTC.

The rearrangement joins TRBV27 to TRBJ2-7, with D maybe TRBD1 (5 bases). Germline V CDR1 and CDR2: MNHEY, SMNVEV (reference sequence). The V and J ends lost 5 bases and 6 bases respectively, with 11 bases between them. The CDR3 sequence is 12 residues long. CDR3 loop: CASSRGQGEQYF. The CDR3 nucleotides are TGTGCCAGCAGTCGCGGACAAGGCGAGCAGTACTTC.

This chain links TRBV7-3 with TRBJ2-3; 14 positions agree with TRBD2. The CDR3 runs to 18 residues. The junction had 4 bases not matched to a gene; V was cut back by 2 bases and J by 0 bases. Germline V gene data show CDR1 as SGHTA and CDR2 as FQGTGA. The CDR3 here is CASSLSTSGGASTDTQYF. For the CDR3, the DNA is TGTGCCAGCAGCTTATCGACTAGCGGGGGGGCTAGCACAGATACGCAGTATTTT.

This rearrangement joins TRBV3-1 (or the pseudogene TRBV3-2) to TRBJ2-2; TRBD1 matches 7 bases. The CDR3 totals 13 residues. V shed 5 bases and J 6 bases; nucleotides not matched to a gene: 3. The germline V gene has CDR1 LGHDT and CDR2 YNNKEL (reference sequence). CDR3 amino acids: CASSDREPGELFF. The CDR3 coding sequence is TGTGCCAGCAGCGACAGGGAGCCCGGGGAGCTGTTTTTT.

The chain is built from TRBV7-8 and TRBJ2-7, with TRBD1 matching over 8 bases. Per germline, CDR1 SGHVS and CDR2 FQNEAQ. This CDR3 is built from 14 residues. V shed 5 bases, J shed 5 bases, and the junction held 8 bases outside the gene matches. The CDR3 DNA follows: TGTGCCAGCAGCGCTGGACAGGGAGTGGACGAGCAGTACTTC. Its protein is CASSAGQGVDEQYF.

The chain couples TRBV7-2 to TRBJ1-1; a weak D match, TRBD1 (6 bases). The germline gives CDR1 SGHTA, CDR2 FQGNSA. V was clipped by 8 bases and J by 1 base, with 17 bases between them. This CDR3 is built from 15 residues. CDR3 sequence reads: CASRLPGEKNTEAFF. The DNA for the CDR3 is TGTGCCAGCCGGCTCCCAGGGGAGAAGAACACTGAAGCTTTCTTT.

The J gene is TRBJ1-1, the V gene TRBV18, with D perhaps matching TRBD1 (5 bases). V dropped 0 bases and J dropped 0 bases, with 8 bases sitting between them. The CDR3 has 15 amino acids. Germline-derived CDR1 and CDR2 are KGHSH and LQKENI. The CDR3 nucleotides are TGTGCCAGCTCACCACCGGGGCTACTGAACACTGAAGCTTTCTTT. Its translation is CASSPPGLLNTEAFF. The variable domain in full, completed from reference TRBV18 and TRBJ1-1, reads NAGVMQNPRHLVRRRGQEARLRCSPMKGHSHVYWYRQLPEEGLKFMVYLQKENIIDESGMPKERFSAEFPKEGPSILRIQQVVRGDSAAYFCASSPPGLLNTEAFFGQGTRLTVV.

V gene TRBV4-1 combines with J gene TRBJ1-6; 7 nucleotides match TRBD1. Trimming cost V 1 base and J 1 base; bases outside gene matches: 4. CDR1 and CDR2 from the germline V gene are MGHRA and YSYEKL. The CDR3 spans 17 residues. CDR3 coding DNA: TGCGCCAGCAGCCAAGGCACAGGGGCGTCCTATAATTCACCCCTCCACTTT. Its translation is CASSQGTGASYNSPLHF.

The chain joins TRBV20-1 to TRBJ1-1; 9 nucleotides agree with TRBD1. Germline values: CDR1 DFQATT, CDR2 SNEGSKA (reference sequence). The V segment lost 3 bases and the J segment 8 bases; nucleotides outside the gene matches: 10. CDR3 length: 14 amino acids. The CDR3 coding sequence is TGCAGTGCTAGTACTATTACAGGGGGCAAGGAAGCTTTCTTT. This sequence encodes CSASTITGGKEAFF.

The chain combines TRBV28 with TRBJ2-2; the match to TRBD1 covers 9 bases. Germline CDR1 MDHEN, CDR2 SYDVKM. The V segment lost 4 bases and the J segment 8 bases; nucleotides outside the gene matches: 14. The CDR3 is 17 amino acids. The CDR3 region is CASSSAPGTGNGGELFF. CDR3 DNA: TGTGCCAGCAGTTCAGCCCCCGGGACAGGGAACGGTGGGGAGCTGTTTTTT.

This sequence joins TRBV2 and TRBJ2-7; 12 nucleotides line up with TRBD2. V shed 5 bases, J shed 4 bases, and the junction held 6 bases outside the gene matches. CDR1 is SNHLY and CDR2 is FYNNEI in the germline V gene. The CDR3 extends over 15 amino acids. DNA for the CDR3: TGTGCCAGCAGTAACCTCGGACTAGCGGGGTACGAGCAGTACTTC. Protein sequence: CASSNLGLAGYEQYF.

The V and J genes are TRBV5-4 and TRBJ1-2, with TRBD1 matching over 7 bases. Germline V gene sequence: CDR1 SGHNT, CDR2 YYREEE (reference sequence). Trimming removed 4 bases from V and 5 bases from J; junction bases left unmatched: 14. The CDR3 is 16 residues long. The CDR3 sequence: CASSPRPSRDSYGYTF. CDR3 bases: TGTGCCAGCAGCCCCCGGCCCTCCCGGGACAGTTATGGCTACACCTTC. The full variable domain, with the rest looked up from reference TRBV5-4 and TRBJ1-2, is ETGVTQSPTHLIKTRGQQVTLRCSSQSGHNTVSWYQQALGQGPQFIFQYYREEENGRGNFPPRFSGLQFPNYSSELNVNALELDDSALYLCASSPRPSRDSYGYTFGSGTRLTVV.

The CDR3 sequence: CASVGQGHTEAFF. The CDR3 DNA follows: TGTGCCAGCGTCGGTCAGGGGCACACTGAAGCTTTCTTT. V and J are TRBV2 and TRBJ1-1; weak D call: TRBD1 (6 bases). CDR1 SNHLY and CDR2 FYNNEI come from the germline V gene. The germline V and J ends were trimmed by 8 bases and 3 bases, with 13 bases remaining between them. The CDR3 runs to 13 residues.